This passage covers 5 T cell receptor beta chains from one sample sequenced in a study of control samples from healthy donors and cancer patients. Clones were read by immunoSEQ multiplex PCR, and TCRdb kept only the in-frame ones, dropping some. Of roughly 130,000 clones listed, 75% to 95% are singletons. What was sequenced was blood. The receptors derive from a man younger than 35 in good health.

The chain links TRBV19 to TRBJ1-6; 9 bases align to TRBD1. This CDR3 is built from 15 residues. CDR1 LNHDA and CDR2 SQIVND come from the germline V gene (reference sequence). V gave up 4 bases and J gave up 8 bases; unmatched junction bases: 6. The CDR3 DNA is TGTGCCAGTAGTAGGACAGGGGATTTTGATTCACCCCTCCACTTT. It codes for CASSRTGDFDSPLHF. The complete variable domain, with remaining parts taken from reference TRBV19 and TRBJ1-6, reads DGGITQSPKYLFRKEGQNVTLSCEQNLNHDAMYWYRQDPGQGLRLIYYSQIVNDFQKGDIAEGYSVSREKKESFPLTVTSAQKNPTAFYLCASSRTGDFDSPLHFGNGTRLTVT.

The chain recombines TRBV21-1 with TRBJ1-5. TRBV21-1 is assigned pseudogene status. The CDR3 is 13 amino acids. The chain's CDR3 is CANDRVSNQPQHF. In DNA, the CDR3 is TGTGCCAACGATAGGGTTAGCAATCAGCCCCAGCATTTT.

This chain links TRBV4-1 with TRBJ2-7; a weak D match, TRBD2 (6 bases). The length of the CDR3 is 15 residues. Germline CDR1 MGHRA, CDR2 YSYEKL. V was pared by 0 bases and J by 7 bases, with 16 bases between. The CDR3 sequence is CASSQDGTALREQYF. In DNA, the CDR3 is TGCGCCAGCAGCCAAGATGGGACTGCTCTGCGGGAGCAGTACTTC.

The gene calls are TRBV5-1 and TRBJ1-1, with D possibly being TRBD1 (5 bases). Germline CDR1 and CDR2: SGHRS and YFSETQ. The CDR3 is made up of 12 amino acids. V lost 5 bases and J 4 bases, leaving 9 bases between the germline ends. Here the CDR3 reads CASSDRGTEAFF. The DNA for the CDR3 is TGCGCCAGCAGTGACAGAGGCACTGAAGCTTTCTTT. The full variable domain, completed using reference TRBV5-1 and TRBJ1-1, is KAGVTQTPRYLIKTRGQQVTLSCSPISGHRSVSWYQQTPGQGLQFLFEYFSETQRNKGNFPGRFSGRQFSNSRSEMNVSTLELGDSALYLCASSDRGTEAFFGQGTRLTVV.

In DNA form, the CDR3 reads TGTGCCAGTAGTCCAAGGCAGAGGGATCGCTACACCTTC. Its protein product is CASSPRQRDRYTF. J is TRBJ1-2 and V is TRBV19; D not certain. The CDR3 runs 13 residues. Trimming left V 5 bases short and J 9 bases short, with 16 bases between. Germline V gene sequence: CDR1 LNHDA, CDR2 SQIVND (reference sequence). Full variable domain (missing parts from reference TRBV19 and TRBJ1-2): DGGITQSPKYLFRKEGQNVTLSCEQNLNHDAMYWYRQDPGQGLRLIYYSQIVNDFQKGDIAEGYSVSREKKESFPLTVTSAQKNPTAFYLCASSPRQRDRYTFGSGTRLTVV.